What follows are 30 T cell receptor beta chains derived from one specimen sequenced in a study of cytomegalovirus exposure and HLA in healthy donors. The PCR made use of 60 Vbeta and 13 Jbeta primers. Clones were sequenced by immunoSEQ multiplex PCR, and TCRdb holds only the in-frame ones, with some missing. This repertoire shows roughly 100,000 clones, under 85% found once; its top ten account for roughly 2.1%. The material sequenced was PBMCs. The receptors shown here come from a young man in good health and CMV-seronegative.

The chain combines TRBV29-1 with TRBJ2-5; possible D gene TRBD2, 5 bases. The germline V gene encodes CDR1 SQVTM and CDR2 ANQGSEA. The CDR3 has 13 amino acids. V gave up 3 bases and J gave up 4 bases, with 12 bases separating them. CDR3 DNA: TGCAGCGTTGACTTCCGGGGTGGAGAGACCCAGTACTTC. This translates into CSVDFRGGETQYF.

The genes are TRBV6-5 and TRBJ2-7; 9 positions match TRBD2. With 4 bases clipped from V and 3 bases from J, the junction kept 7 bases outside the gene matches. Germline CDR1 reads MNHEY; CDR2 reads SVGAGI. The CDR3 extends over 15 amino acids. CDR3 DNA sequence: TGTGCCAGCAGTTCCCTAGCGGGGAGCAACTACGAGCAGTACTTC. It translates to CASSSLAGSNYEQYF.

The sample holds one count of this clone. The chain uses TRBV7-9 and TRBJ2-2; no definite D call. The CDR3 is made up of 13 amino acids. V was cut by 11 bases and J by 1 base, with 11 bases left in between. Germline loops: CDR1 SEHNR, CDR2 FQNEAQ (reference sequence). CDR3 nucleotides: TGTGCCCCCCTCGCGGTGAACACCGGGGAGCTGTTTTTT. This gives the protein CAPLAVNTGELFF.

This chain uses TRBV5-1 with TRBJ1-1; 7 bases match TRBD1. The J segment lost 4 bases and the V segment lost 4 bases, leaving 10 bases of the junction unmatched. This CDR3 comprises 15 residues. Germline loops: CDR1 SGHRS, CDR2 YFSETQ. CDR3 in amino acids: CASSDGGGAGTEAFF. For the CDR3, the DNA is TGCGCCAGCAGCGACGGAGGGGGCGCAGGCACTGAAGCTTTCTTT. Looking up the rest from reference TRBV5-1 and TRBJ1-1 gives the full variable domain: KAGVTQTPRYLIKTRGQQVTLSCSPISGHRSVSWYQQTPGQGLQFLFEYFSETQRNKGNFPGRFSGRQFSNSRSEMNVSTLELGDSALYLCASSDGGGAGTEAFFGQGTRLTVV.

This clone showed up just a few times. This chain joins TRBV4-1 and TRBJ2-6; D remains ambiguous. This CDR3 has 16 residues. Germline V gene sequence: CDR1 MGHRA, CDR2 YSYEKL. Trimming shortened V by 1 base and J by 0 bases, and 7 bases separated the two germline ends. CDR3 amino acids: CASSQVYFSGANVLTF. The CDR3 nucleotides are TGCGCCAGCAGCCAAGTTTACTTCTCTGGGGCCAACGTCCTGACTTTC.

This clone was seen more than once but under ten times. At one end, the junction sequence differs from germline, possibly due to a read error. The V call is TRBV7-9, the J call TRBJ2-7; possible D gene TRBD1, 6 bases. The CDR3 sequence is 13 residues long. Germline V gene lookup returns CDR1 SEHNR and CDR2 FQNEAQ (reference sequence). DNA of the CDR3: TGTTCCAGCAGCCCGGTGGGGACATACGAGCAGTACTTC. Amino acid sequence: CSSSPVGTYEQYF.

This chain links TRBV11-2 with TRBJ2-7, with 9 bases that match TRBD1. V was pared by 1 base and J by 2 bases, with 6 bases of the junction left unmatched. Germline CDR1 and CDR2: SGHAT and FQNNGV. This CDR3 has 16 residues. The CDR3 nucleotides are TGTGCCAGCAGCTTAGTATCGACAGGGGGAACCTACGAGCAGTACTTC. This encodes CASSLVSTGGTYEQYF.

This sequence joins TRBV7-8 and TRBJ1-3; maybe TRBD1 (5 bases). Germline CDR1 and CDR2: SGHVS and FQNEAQ. Trimming removed 5 bases at V and 0 bases at J, with 8 bases between. This CDR3 is built from 14 residues. The CDR3 DNA follows: TGTGCCAGCAGCCTTGACAGCTCTGGAAACACCATATATTTT. Amino acids: CASSLDSSGNTIYF.

This chain joins TRBV15 and TRBJ1-1; no firm D call. Germline V CDR1 and CDR2: LNHNV, YYDKDF (reference sequence). V was clipped by 1 base and J by 0 bases, with 9 bases between them. There are 15 residues in the CDR3. The CDR3 sequence: CATSRAGSLNTEAFF. CDR3 coding DNA: TGTGCCACCAGCAGAGCAGGCAGTTTGAACACTGAAGCTTTCTTT.

J is TRBJ2-3 and V is TRBV28, with TRBD2 matching over 8 bases. The trim removed 5 bases at V and 5 bases at J, leaving 6 bases unmatched. Germline lookup yields CDR1 MDHEN and CDR2 SYDVKM. The CDR3 covers 14 residues. The CDR3 loop is CASSISGSVDTQYF. The DNA of the CDR3 is TGTGCCAGCAGTATCAGCGGGAGTGTAGATACGCAGTATTTT.

The chain combines TRBV4-2 with TRBJ1-2, with 9 bases that match TRBD1. The germline CDR1 and CDR2 sequences are LGHNA and YNFKEQ. CDR3 length: 16 residues. After removal of 2 bases from V and 7 bases from J, the junction contained 11 bases not matched to a gene. The CDR3 DNA is TGTGCCAGCAGCCAACTTAGCCCGGACAGGGGATCTGGCTACACCTTC. Its protein product is CASSQLSPDRGSGYTF.

The chain recombines TRBV29-1 with TRBJ1-2; weak D call: TRBD1 (5 bases). Trimming removed 0 bases from V and 8 bases from J, with 10 bases in between. This CDR3 has 12 amino acids. Germline CDR1 SQVTM, CDR2 ANQGSEA. The CDR3 DNA sequence: TGCAGCGTTGAAGATGCGCGGGGCGGCTACACCTTC. This translates into CSVEDARGGYTF.

This clone was observed a few times. The chain is built from TRBV28 and TRBJ2-7, with TRBD1 matching over 8 bases. The trim removed 10 bases at V and 3 bases at J, leaving 5 bases unmatched. The germline V gene has CDR1 MDHEN and CDR2 SYDVKM. The CDR3 contains 12 residues. CDR3 nucleotide sequence: TGTGCCACCTCGGACAGGGTCTACGAGCAGTACTTC. The encoded protein is CATSDRVYEQYF.

This clone was seen a handful of times. The chain carries TRBV6-1 and TRBJ1-1; 9 bases align to TRBD1. V lost 8 bases and J lost 4; bases outside the gene matches: 5. Germline loops: CDR1 MNHNS, CDR2 SASEGT. The length of the CDR3 is 13 residues. The CDR3 nucleotides read TGTGCCAGCCGGGTGACAGGGGGCACTGAAGCTTTCTTT. This gives the protein CASRVTGGTEAFF.

The rearrangement uses TRBV29-1 and TRBJ1-1; 8 bases are a match to TRBD1. With 6 bases clipped from V and 8 bases from J, the junction kept 8 bases outside the gene matches. This CDR3 contains 12 residues. Germline V gene lookup returns CDR1 SQVTM and CDR2 ANQGSEA. The CDR3 nucleotides are TGCAGCGTCGCACAGGGGGTAGCGGAAGCTTTCTTT. It is translated as CSVAQGVAEAFF.

V is TRBV29-1 and J is TRBJ2-7; TRBD2 matches 7 bases. Germline V gene sequence: CDR1 SQVTM, CDR2 ANQGSEA. This CDR3 has 11 amino acids. The ends lost 4 bases at V and 4 bases at J; junction bases unmatched: 1. The CDR3 sequence: CSVGEGYEQYF. The CDR3 region has the DNA TGCAGCGTTGGGGAGGGGTACGAGCAGTACTTC.

This chain links TRBV19 with TRBJ1-4; D not resolved. This CDR3 region has 13 residues. V was trimmed by 6 bases and J by 0 bases, leaving 5 bases between them. Germline CDR1 is LNHDA and CDR2 is SQIVND (reference sequence). CDR3 loop: CASSIATNEKLFF. The CDR3, as DNA: TGTGCCAGTAGCATTGCAACTAATGAAAAACTGTTTTTT.

V is TRBV9 and J is TRBJ2-1; 7 bases fit TRBD2. There are 15 residues in the CDR3. CDR1 is SGDLS and CDR2 is YYNGEE in the germline V gene. V was pared by 2 bases and J by 2 bases, with 4 bases of the junction left unmatched. The CDR3 is CASSVSSGTYNEQFF. In DNA form, the CDR3 reads TGTGCCAGCAGCGTCTCCAGCGGGACCTACAATGAGCAGTTCTTC.

The chain uses TRBV28 and TRBJ2-7; D is ambiguous. The CDR3 spans 12 residues. CDR1 is MDHEN and CDR2 is SYDVKM in the germline V gene. V lost 1 base, J lost 4 bases, and 5 bases lay in between. As DNA, the CDR3 is TGTGCCAGCAGTTTATACGGGTACGAGCAGTACTTC. It translates to CASSLYGYEQYF.

This rearrangement joins TRBV9 to TRBJ2-3; 10 bases map to TRBD2. Trimming took 0 bases from V and 5 from J; bases not matched to a gene: 9. There are 17 residues in the CDR3. The germline CDR1 and CDR2 sequences are SGDLS and YYNGEE. CDR3 bases: TGTGCCAGCAGCGTAGAGGGTAGCGGGGGGTTGGTAGATACGCAGTATTTT. Encoded protein: CASSVEGSGGLVDTQYF.

Regarding this clone: The germline gene is not matched at one end of the junction; a read error may be the cause. The gene calls are TRBV7-9 and TRBJ1-5; unclear D gene. The CDR3 runs to 13 residues. CDR1 SEHNR and CDR2 FQNEAQ come from the germline V gene (reference sequence). The DNA of the CDR3 is TGTTCCAGCAGCTTAGCAGAGAATCAGCCCCAGCATTTT. Amino acids: CSSSLAENQPQHF.

The chain employs TRBV12-5 and TRBJ1-3; the D is unclear. This CDR3 contains 14 residues. Germline CDR1 LGHNT, CDR2 FRNRAP. Trimming took 3 bases from V and 4 from J, leaving 10 bases between them. The CDR3 DNA follows: TGTGCTAGTGGTTTCTCCCGGAGGGGAAACACCATATATTTT. Translated: CASGFSRRGNTIYF.

This chain uses TRBV6-5 with TRBJ2-5, with unresolved D. Trimming took off 2 bases at V and 5 bases at J, with 6 bases between the two ends. The CDR3 length is 12 residues. Germline V gene data show CDR1 as MNHEY and CDR2 as SVGAGI. In DNA, the CDR3 is TGTGCCAGCAGTTACCCCCATGAGACCCAGTACTTC. This sequence encodes CASSYPHETQYF.

The chain employs TRBV5-4 and TRBJ1-2; no definite D call. The CDR3 runs 15 residues. V lost 0 bases, J lost 3 bases, and 12 bases lay in between. CDR1 is SGHNT, CDR2 YYREEE, per germline (reference sequence). The CDR3 coding sequence is TGTGCCAGCAGCTTGGATGCGGGTAATCACTATGGCTACACCTTC. This codes for CASSLDAGNHYGYTF.

The chain joins TRBV19 to TRBJ2-7; D remains ambiguous. Germline CDR1 LNHDA, CDR2 SQIVND (reference sequence). Trimming left V 3 bases short and J 4 bases short, with 16 bases between. CDR3 size: 15 residues. Here the CDR3 reads CASSIGTSGQYEQYF. CDR3 nucleotides: TGTGCCAGTAGTATTGGCACCTCGGGTCAATACGAGCAGTACTTC.

The J gene is TRBJ2-3, the V gene TRBV5-4, with D perhaps TRBD2 (6 bases). The CDR3 loop spans 14 amino acids. Germline lookup yields CDR1 SGHNT and CDR2 YYREEE (reference sequence). Trimming stripped 0 bases from V and 1 base from J, with 6 bases between. The CDR3 loop is CASSLGGGTDTQYF. The CDR3 DNA follows: TGTGCCAGCAGCTTGGGCGGGGGCACAGATACGCAGTATTTT.

The V call is TRBV9, the J call TRBJ2-1, with no clear D. The germline V gene has CDR1 SGDLS and CDR2 YYNGEE. The V and J ends lost 4 bases and 8 bases respectively, with 13 bases between them. The CDR3 totals 13 residues. CDR3 sequence reads: CASSSFRVDEQFF. CDR3 bases: TGTGCCAGCAGCAGTTTCCGGGTAGATGAGCAGTTCTTC.

This chain uses TRBV19 with TRBJ2-7; TRBD1 aligns across 8 bases. The CDR3 spans 15 residues. Germline V CDR1 and CDR2: LNHDA, SQIVND (reference sequence). J was trimmed by 2 bases and V by 2 bases; bases with no gene match: 5. CDR3 protein: CASSIPGTGTYEQYF. For the CDR3, the DNA is TGTGCCAGTAGTATACCCGGGACAGGTACCTACGAGCAGTACTTC.

The chain links TRBV7-8 to TRBJ2-3; D is uncertain. CDR1 and CDR2 (germline): SGHVS, FQNEAQ. V was trimmed by 2 bases and J by 1 base, leaving 16 bases between them. The CDR3 has 17 amino acids. Here the CDR3 reads CASSLYRLRRRTDTQYF. In nucleotides, the CDR3 is TGTGCCAGCAGCTTATATAGGTTGCGGAGACGCACAGATACGCAGTATTTT.

This clone was seen a handful of times. The chain employs TRBV5-1 and TRBJ2-5; 12 bases line up with TRBD1. J gave up 7 bases and V 4 bases, and 5 bases lay outside the gene matches. The CDR3 consists of 14 residues. Germline CDR1 is SGHRS and CDR2 is YFSETQ. The CDR3 DNA is TGCGCCAGCAGCACCGGGACAGGGGGCGTGACCCAGTACTTC. Amino acids: CASSTGTGGVTQYF.